This T cell receptor (beta chain) is from a study of blood T cell repertoires in COVID-19 (dated by TCRdb to 2020 to 2021). Notes on the research overall: Collaborator samples came from the United States, Italy and Spain and covered acute and convalescent phases of COVID-19. The prospective study material was composed of cDNA or gDNA derived from T cells, B-cell-depleted T cells, or PBMCs. The dataset comprised deeply sampled blood TCRbeta repertoires from subjects exposed to, actively infected with, or recovered from COVID-19. The repertoires were released in a freely available public database intended as a resource for research on the immune response to SARS-CoV-2. The samples were drawn from two sources: the first 160 participants of the ongoing ImmuneRACE study, and fewer than 1,500 subjects contributed by 6 global collaborators. The sample metadata nearly always contained a de-identified subject ID, COVID-19 status, age in years and sex. Where HLA class I and class II types were available, the types were taken from metadata supplied by the sample provider, not from assay-based typing. Broader findings and caveats from the paper: Clinical and demographic metadata were provided uncurated, with the amount varying by source and participant.

With respect to this clone: The antigen this receptor binds is unknown. Within one base of it there is no much larger clone, and no base qualities were kept.

Per the germline V gene, ENHRY is the CDR1 and SYGVKD is the CDR2. V is pared back by 3 bases and J by 0 bases, with 12 bases lying between the germline termini. Including cysteine and phenylalanine, the CDR3 has 16 amino acids. Only the CDR3 part of the read is kept: 48 bases, read in frame from the first base. Collaborating institutions collected whole blood in K2EDTA tubes following their own protocols. For TCRbeta analysis, collaborators shipped samples as frozen whole blood, isolated PBMCs, or DNA extracted from either of those sample types. TCRbeta CDR3 regions were amplified from genomic DNA by means of the immunoSEQ Assay, a bias-controlled multiplex PCR. Regarding the original processing steps: The number of nucleated cells in each sample was estimated from the amplification of reference gene primers within the assay. To quantify the absolute abundance of each unique TCRbeta CDR3 rearrangement, sequence reads were collapsed and filtered. For each sample, productive Simpson clonality was calculated as the square root of Simpson's diversity index across productive rearrangements. In its TCRdb copy, this immuneACCESS table keeps in-frame sequences only and misses some clones. Where compared with another copy, unresolved V genes explain less than half of these, and the others have no known cause. V and J calls plus clone size are reproduced from that table; the DNA served to infer D and trimming. The sample data list roughly 170,000 clones, and around 80% of these were observed just once. The biggest ten clones account for more than 5.5% of the sample.

The source is a human donor in a cohort sampled during active COVID-19. This sequence uses TRBV10-3 and TRBJ1-5; TRBD1 might be the D gene, on 5 matching bases. Sequencing used peripheral blood. For the CDR3, the sequence is CAISEGRAPSNQPQHF. The nucleotides are TGTGCCATCAGTGAAGGCAGGGCCCCTAGCAATCAGCCCCAGCATTTT.